This T cell receptor beta chain was sequenced in a study of cytomegalovirus exposure and HLA in healthy donors. Study-wide points: Cytomegalovirus-associated status was assigned to about 170 TCR beta chains.

The table came from immunoSEQ multiplex PCR; TCRdb's copy has only in-frame clones and leaves some out. The top ten clones hold 1.1% of a sample with about 130,000 clones, roughly 87% of them seen once. The V end was cut by 5 bases, the J end by 8 bases, with 9 bases between. CDR1 SGHVS and CDR2 FQNEAQ come from the germline V gene. The CDR3 sequence is 11 residues long. Points on this clone: Its target is not known.

The donors were in the roughly 110-subject validation cohort, distinct from the approximately 700-subject first cohort. The V and J genes are TRBV7-8 and TRBJ1-2, with unresolved D. This sequence originates from a woman in her late teens or twenties in good health and CMV-seronegative. Sequenced sample: PBMCs. The CDR3 spells CASSPGKGYTF. As DNA, the CDR3 is TGTGCCAGCAGCCCAGGAAAGGGCTACACCTTC. The complete variable domain, with remaining parts taken from reference TRBV7-8 and TRBJ1-2, reads GAGVSQSPRYKVAKRGQDVALRCDPISGHVSLFWYQQALGQGPEFLTYFQNEAQLDKSGLPSDRFFAERPEGSVSTLKIQRTQQEDSAVYLCASSPGKGYTFGSGTRLTVV.